This T cell receptor (beta chain) was obtained from a study of blood T cell repertoires in COVID-19. There are 14 residues in the CDR3. The V gene's germline CDR1 is SGHNT and CDR2 YYREEE (reference sequence). Germline trimming cut 6 bases from V and 2 bases from J; bases unmatched to any gene: 7. Libraries were prepared by immunoSEQ multiplex PCR; TCRdb keeps only in-frame clonotypes and omits some of them. The top ten clones hold 11% of a sample with 140,000 to 150,000 clones, 80% to 90% of them seen once. This chain joins TRBV5-4 and TRBJ1-2, with 7 bases matching TRBD1. The receptor was derived from a man aged 55 to 70 who had recovered from COVID-19. Sequencing was done on a sample of PBMCs or T cells enriched from blood (not recorded which). CDR3 coding DNA: TGTGCCAGCACCCAAACGGACAGGAACTATGGCTACACCTTC. Translated, it gives CASTQTDRNYGYTF.